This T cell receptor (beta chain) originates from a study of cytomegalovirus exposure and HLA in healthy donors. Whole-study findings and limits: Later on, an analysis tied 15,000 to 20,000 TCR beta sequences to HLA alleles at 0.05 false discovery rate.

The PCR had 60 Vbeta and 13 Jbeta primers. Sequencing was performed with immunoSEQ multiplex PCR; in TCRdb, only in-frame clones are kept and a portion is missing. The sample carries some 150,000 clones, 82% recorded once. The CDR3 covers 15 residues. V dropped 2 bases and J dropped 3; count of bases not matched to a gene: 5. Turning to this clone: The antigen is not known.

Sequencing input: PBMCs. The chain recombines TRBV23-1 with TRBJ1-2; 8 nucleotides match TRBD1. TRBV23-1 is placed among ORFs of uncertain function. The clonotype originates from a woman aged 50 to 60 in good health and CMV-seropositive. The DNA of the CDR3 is TGCGCCAGCAGTCAAGGTGAACAGGGGGACTATGGCTACACCTTC. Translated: CASSQGEQGDYGYTF.